A selection of T cell receptor beta chains follows, all from one sample in a study of T cells after yellow fever vaccination. TCRdb reprocessed the 5' RACE reads via MiXCR and lists one record per CDR3 protein. Of 300,000 to 400,000 distinct CDR3 sequences in the sample, roughly 8.7% are singletons; the top ten hold about a sixth. The material sequenced was PBMCs, taken on the day of the first yellow fever vaccination. The receptor source for this set is a man between 18 and 29 years old who received the YFV17D yellow fever vaccine. The CDR3 runs from the conserved cysteine through the conserved F or W. The D gene is left open where the match is weak. The size field is filled for only some rows; it gives once, few, many or a size class.

j_call	v_call	clone_size	d_call	cdr3_nt	cdr3_aa
TRBJ1-3	TRBV12-3/TRBV12-4	many	NA	TGTGCCAGCAGTTTTCTGTCAGACTCTGGAAACACCATATATTTT	CASSFLSDSGNTIYF
TRBJ1-6	TRBV20-1	NA	TRBD1	TGCAGTGCCCAACAGGGGTACAATTCACCCCTCCACTTT	CSAQQGYNSPLHF
TRBJ1-5	TRBV2	many	NA	TGTGCCAGCACCCTTGAAACGGATCAGCCCCAGCATTTT	CASTLETDQPQHF
TRBJ2-7	TRBV6-5	few	NA	TGTGCCAGCAGTTTACTGGGCAGGTTTCGCTACGAGCAGTACTTC	CASSLLGRFRYEQYF
TRBJ2-5	TRBV7-6	NA	NA	TGTGCCAGCAACGACCCCGTCGGGGGGCGTCCAGAGACCCAGTACTTC	CASNDPVGGRPETQYF
TRBJ2-1	TRBV4-3	many	NA	TGCGCCAGCAGCCAAGGGGCAGGGGTCTACAATGAGCAGTTCTTC	CASSQGAGVYNEQFF
TRBJ2-1	TRBV20-1	many	TRBD2	TGCAGTGCTAGCGGGCCCTCTGGGGGGGACTTC	CSASGPSGGDF
TRBJ2-1	TRBV4-1	NA	TRBD2	TGCGCCAGCAGCCAAGAAGCAATCGTGGGACTAGCGGGGAGTCCGGCCCGTAGAGAGCAGTTCTTC	CASSQEAIVGLAGSPARREQFF
TRBJ2-2	TRBV5-1	NA	NA	TGCGCCAGCAGCTGGTCAGTAGCGAACACCGGGGAGCTGTTTTTT	CASSWSVANTGELFF
TRBJ2-5	TRBV29-1	NA	TRBD1	TGCAGCGTTCGAAGGACAGGGTACGGGGAGACCCAGTACTTC	CSVRRTGYGETQYF